The text below deals with one T cell receptor (beta chain). The source of the sample is a study of PD-L1 blockade in urothelial cancer. Study in general: Blood was subjected to analysis at 3 weeks (second dose) and 6 weeks following treatment start. Peripheral blood specimens exhibited a median yield of approximately 140,000 T cells.

Spike-ins of synthetic TCR analog templates went into each PCR. Measured with immunoSEQ multiplex PCR; TCRdb has only the in-frame clones, and not every one. This table holds approximately 120,000 clones, roughly 88% found once. V was shortened by 4 bases and J by 3 bases, with 9 bases between the two germline ends. The germline V gene has CDR1 MNHNS and CDR2 SASEGT. The CDR3 is 14 amino acids. Time point reported: peripheral blood 6 weeks after treatment start. The TCR comes from a man aged 45-60 years with urothelial cancer. This rearrangement joins TRBV6-1 to TRBJ1-4; D might be TRBD1 (5 bases). Sequenced here: PBMCs, sampled around atezolizumab (anti-PD-L1) treatment. CDR3 loop: CASSVGGANEKLFF. As DNA, the CDR3 is TGTGCCAGCAGTGTAGGAGGGGCTAATGAAAAACTGTTTTTT.